The 25 T cell receptor beta chains listed next were all sequenced from one sample in a study of early T cells in non-severe SARS-CoV-2 infection. TCRdb used MiXCR to reprocess the 5' RACE reads, holding one entry per CDR3 protein. Among 40,000 to 50,000 distinct CDR3 sequences listed, 6% to 7.5% were seen once. Material for sequencing was whole blood. Source of these receptors: an adult who was a healthcare worker with PCR-confirmed SARS-CoV-2 infection or an uninfected control (not recorded which).

This clonotype was seen ten or more times. The chain combines TRBV20-1 with TRBJ2-7; D is undetermined. Germline V gene data show CDR1 as DFQATT and CDR2 as SNEGSKA (reference sequence). CDR3 length equals 9 residues. Trimming removed 7 bases from V and 6 bases from J, with 7 bases in between. CDR3 sequence reads: CSVGPEQYF. The DNA of the CDR3 is TGCAGTGTTGGACCCGAGCAGTACTTC.

This clonotype was observed at least ten times. The CDR3 region is CASSLPSLNNEQFF. The CDR3 DNA follows: TGTGCCAGCAGTTTGCCGAGCCTCAACAATGAGCAGTTCTTC. The chain employs TRBV12-3 or TRBV12-4 and TRBJ2-1; D gene uncertain. The CDR3 runs to 14 residues. V was pared by 3 bases and J by 5 bases, with 11 bases between.

This clonotype was observed many times. V and J are TRBV5-1 and TRBJ2-5; a possible D gene is TRBD2 (6 bases). The CDR3 has 15 amino acids. Trimming stripped 4 bases from V and 2 bases from J, with 15 bases between. Germline V gives CDR1 SGHRS, CDR2 YFSETQ. Here the CDR3 reads CASSPSTGGQETQYF. Written as DNA, the CDR3 is TGCGCCAGCAGCCCCTCGACTGGGGGGCAAGAGACCCAGTACTTC.

This clonotype came up many times. This chain joins TRBV7-6 and TRBJ1-6; 7 bases are shared with TRBD1. The trim removed 1 base at V and 10 bases at J, leaving 7 bases unmatched. Germline assignment: CDR1 SGHVS and CDR2 FNYEAQ. This CDR3 has 15 residues. The CDR3 nucleotides read TGTGCCAGCAGCTTAGTGAGGGACAGCCTCTCACCCCTCCACTTT. Translating gives CASSLVRDSLSPLHF.

This clonotype was detected many times. The V call is TRBV5-6, the J call TRBJ1-6; perhaps TRBD1 as D (6 bases). Looked up from germline, CDR1 is SGHDT and CDR2 is YYEEEE. V lost 4 bases and J lost 1, with 12 bases in between. There are 16 residues in the CDR3. CDR3 nucleotides: TGTGCCAGCAGCCACGACAGGAGGTCCTATAATTCACCCCTCCACTTT. It encodes CASSHDRRSYNSPLHF.

The rearrangement links TRBV7-9 to TRBJ2-7; D is unclear. Germline CDR1 SEHNR, CDR2 FQNEAQ (reference sequence). The V gene lost 3 bases and the J gene lost 5 bases, with 8 bases spanning the gap. CDR3 length: 12 residues. The CDR3 loop reads CASSFTHHEQYF. The CDR3, as DNA: TGTGCCAGCAGCTTTACACACCACGAGCAGTACTTC.

This clonotype appeared a few times. The rearrangement joins TRBV7-9 to TRBJ2-3; a weak D match, TRBD2 (5 bases). V shed 1 base and J shed 4 bases, with 12 bases lying between them. In germline, CDR1 is SEHNR, CDR2 FQNEAQ (reference sequence). This CDR3 is 15 amino acids long. CDR3 coding DNA: TGTGCCAGCAGCTTAGGTCGCGGGCGGGCAGATACGCAGTATTTT. It yields the protein CASSLGRGRADTQYF.

This clonotype was observed many times. The gene calls are TRBV3-1 and TRBJ2-2; D perhaps matches TRBD2 (5 bases). The CDR3 is made up of 17 amino acids. V dropped 5 bases and J dropped 1 base, with 17 bases sitting between them. Germline values: CDR1 LGHDT, CDR2 YNNKEL (reference sequence). The CDR3 nucleotides read TGTGCCAGCAGCTTCTGGGCCCGGGATGGGAACACCGGGGAGCTGTTTTTT. Translating gives CASSFWARDGNTGELFF. Full variable domain (remainder filled in from reference TRBV3-1 and TRBJ2-2): DTAVSQTPKYLVTQMGNDKSIKCEQNLGHDTMYWYKQDSKKFLKIMFSYNNKELIINETVPNRFSPKSPDKAHLNLHINSLELGDSAVYFCASSFWARDGNTGELFFGEGSRLTVL.

The sample holds many counts of this clonotype. The chain joins TRBV6-4 to TRBJ2-3; D gene uncertain. This CDR3 has 13 amino acids. Trimming removed 4 bases from V and 3 bases from J, with 8 bases in between. CDR1 MRHNA and CDR2 SNTAGT come from the germline V gene. The CDR3 sequence: CASSGKLTDTQYF. The CDR3 bases are TGTGCCAGCAGTGGAAAACTGACAGATACGCAGTATTTT.

The chain combines TRBV20-1 with TRBJ2-2; D call uncertain. Trimming took off 4 bases at V and 3 bases at J, with 12 bases between the two ends. The CDR3 sequence is 14 residues long. Per germline, CDR1 DFQATT and CDR2 SNEGSKA (reference sequence). The CDR3 nucleotides are TGCAGTGCTAAGGAGAGTAGGGACACCGGGGAGCTGTTTTTT. This gives the protein CSAKESRDTGELFF.

This clonotype was found many times. The chain is built from TRBV4-2 and TRBJ2-2; TRBD1 or TRBD2 may be the D gene (5 bases each). The CDR3 totals 15 residues. The V end lost 0 bases, the J end lost 4 bases, and 9 bases lay between the germline ends. Germline values: CDR1 LGHNA, CDR2 YNFKEQ. The CDR3 sequence is CASSQERGVTGELFF. The DNA for the CDR3 is TGTGCCAGCAGCCAAGAACGAGGGGTCACCGGGGAGCTGTTTTTT.

This clonotype was counted at least ten times. This sequence joins TRBV7-6 and TRBJ2-7, with D possibly TRBD1 on 5 matching bases. The CDR3 totals 13 residues. The V and J ends lost 1 base and 2 bases respectively, with 6 bases between them. Germline assignment: CDR1 SGHVS and CDR2 FNYEAQ. Here the CDR3 reads CASSLEGAYEQYF. CDR3 sequence (DNA): TGTGCCAGCAGCTTAGAAGGGGCCTACGAGCAGTACTTC.

This clonotype came up many times. CDR3 loop: CAISDRSLTEFYEQYF. CDR3 bases: TGTGCCATCAGTGATAGGTCCTTGACAGAGTTCTACGAGCAGTACTTC. V and J are TRBV10-3 and TRBJ2-7; TRBD1 is a possible D gene (5 bases). Germline assignment: CDR1 ENHRY and CDR2 SYGVKD. V lost 3 bases and J 3 bases, leaving 18 bases between the germline ends. The CDR3 covers 16 residues.

This clonotype was recorded many times. The chain combines TRBV6-1 with TRBJ1-1; the D is unclear. V lost 4 bases and J 3 bases, leaving 6 bases between the germline ends. CDR1 is MNHNS, CDR2 SASEGT, per germline. The CDR3 loop spans 12 amino acids. The chain's CDR3 is CASSASYTEAFF. CDR3 bases: TGTGCCAGCAGTGCGTCTTACACTGAAGCTTTCTTT.

The J gene is TRBJ1-1, the V gene TRBV4-1, with 7 bases matching TRBD1. CDR1 and CDR2 from the germline V gene are MGHRA and YSYEKL. The CDR3 has 15 amino acids. V shed 4 bases, J shed 1 base, and the junction held 6 bases outside the gene matches. The CDR3 loop reads CASSPTGLSNTEAFF. The CDR3 region has the DNA TGCGCCAGCAGCCCGACAGGGCTGTCGAACACTGAAGCTTTCTTT.

By frequency in the sample, this clonotype is medium-sized. This rearrangement joins TRBV6-2 or TRBV6-3 to TRBJ2-1, with D possibly TRBD2 on 6 matching bases. The CDR3 totals 17 residues. The germline V and J ends were trimmed by 4 bases and 6 bases, with 22 bases remaining between them. The germline V gene encodes CDR1 MNHEY and CDR2 SVGEGT. This CDR3 reads CASSSIILAKPSNEQFF. CDR3 nucleotide sequence: TGTGCCAGCAGTTCCATCATCCTAGCGAAACCTTCCAATGAGCAGTTCTTC.

This chain joins TRBV3-1 and TRBJ1-3; D might be TRBD1 (6 bases). The CDR3 contains 16 residues. V lost 1 base and J lost 0, with 10 bases in between. The germline V gene has CDR1 LGHDT and CDR2 YNNKEL (reference sequence). CDR3: CASSQGGGVSGNTIYF. CDR3 nucleotides: TGTGCCAGCAGCCAAGGAGGGGGAGTCTCTGGAAACACCATATATTTT.

This clonotype was seen more than once but under ten times. The chain has TRBV28 and TRBJ2-1, with TRBD2 identical over 7 bases. After removal of 5 bases from V and 5 bases from J, the junction contained 12 bases not matched to a gene. In germline, CDR1 is MDHEN, CDR2 SYDVKM. This CDR3 comprises 16 residues. The chain's CDR3 is CASSPTRDYYHNEQFF. CDR3 DNA: TGTGCCAGCAGTCCGACTCGGGACTACTATCACAATGAGCAGTTCTTC. The variable domain in full, with the rest retrieved from reference TRBV28 and TRBJ2-1, is DVKVTQSSRYLVKRTGEKVFLECVQDMDHENMFWYRQDPGLGLRLIYFSYDVKMKEKGDIPEGYSVSREKKERFSLILESASTNQTSMYLCASSPTRDYYHNEQFFGPGTRLTVL.

This clonotype was observed many times. The J gene is TRBJ2-7, the V gene TRBV7-2, with 10 nucleotides matching TRBD2. The V and J ends lost 5 bases and 3 bases, in that order; junction bases with no gene match: 4. Germline V gives CDR1 SGHTA, CDR2 FQGNSA. The CDR3 runs 14 residues. CDR3 DNA: TGTGCCAGCAGCCCTAGCGGGGGTAACTACGAGCAGTACTTC. Amino acid sequence: CASSPSGGNYEQYF.

The chain uses TRBV20-1 and TRBJ2-4; TRBD2 agrees at 14 bases. V shed 5 bases, J shed 5 bases, and the junction held 5 bases outside the gene matches. The CDR3 runs to 15 residues. Germline V gene sequence: CDR1 DFQATT, CDR2 SNEGSKA (reference sequence). The CDR3 DNA reads TGCAGTGCTCCCGGACTAGCGGGGGGCCAAAACATTCAGTACTTC. Translating gives CSAPGLAGGQNIQYF.

V gene TRBV6-1 combines with J gene TRBJ1-5; D not certain. Trimming took 5 bases from V and 0 from J, leaving 5 bases between them. The germline gives CDR1 MNHNS, CDR2 SASEGT. CDR3 length equals 13 residues. CDR3 nucleotides: TGTGCCAGCAGTATTAATAGCAATCAGCCCCAGCATTTT. This gives the protein CASSINSNQPQHF.

CDR3 coding DNA: TGTGCCAGCAGCCCCCAAGAAAGGGGCCACGAGCAGTACTTC. Protein: CASSPQERGHEQYF. The chain recombines TRBV7-8 with TRBJ2-7; possible D gene TRBD1, 5 bases. CDR1 is SGHVS and CDR2 is FQNEAQ in the germline V gene. Trimming removed 5 bases from V and 5 bases from J, with 16 bases in between. The CDR3 runs 14 residues.

This clonotype was observed a few times. The rearrangement joins TRBV6-1 to TRBJ1-1, with 7 bases lining up with TRBD1. CDR3 length: 14 residues. V shed 1 base and J 4 bases; nucleotides not matched to a gene: 3. Germline CDR1 reads MNHNS; CDR2 reads SASEGT. The CDR3 here is CASSEGSGGTEAFF. CDR3 in DNA: TGTGCCAGCAGTGAAGGGTCAGGGGGCACTGAAGCTTTCTTT.

This clonotype came up a few times. For the CDR3, the DNA is TGTGCCAGCAGTTTCGGGTCTGCCACCTACGAGCAGTACTTC. It yields the protein CASSFGSATYEQYF. The chain combines TRBV27 with TRBJ2-7; D is unresolved. Germline values: CDR1 MNHEY, CDR2 SMNVEV (reference sequence). V lost 3 bases to trimming and J lost 2 bases, with 11 bases between them. There are 14 residues in the CDR3.

The chain employs TRBV29-1 and TRBJ2-3; TRBD2 is a possible D gene (5 bases). Germline CDR1 SQVTM, CDR2 ANQGSEA. This CDR3 region has 11 residues. V dropped 4 bases and J dropped 7 bases, with 9 bases sitting between them. As DNA, the CDR3 is TGCAGCGTTGCCTGGGAGTATACGCAGTATTTT. Protein: CSVAWEYTQYF.